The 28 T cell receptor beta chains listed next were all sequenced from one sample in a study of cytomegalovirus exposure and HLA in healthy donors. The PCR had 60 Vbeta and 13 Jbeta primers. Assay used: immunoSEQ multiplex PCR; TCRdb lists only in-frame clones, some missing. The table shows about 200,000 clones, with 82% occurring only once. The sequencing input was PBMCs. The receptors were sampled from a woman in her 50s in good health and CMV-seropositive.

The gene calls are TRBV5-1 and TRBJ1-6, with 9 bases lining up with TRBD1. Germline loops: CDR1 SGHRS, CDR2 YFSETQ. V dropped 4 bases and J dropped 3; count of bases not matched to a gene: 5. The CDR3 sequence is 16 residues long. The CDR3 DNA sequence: TGCGCCAGCAGCCCGGGGACAGGGAGCTATAATTCACCCCTCCACTTT. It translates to CASSPGTGSYNSPLHF.

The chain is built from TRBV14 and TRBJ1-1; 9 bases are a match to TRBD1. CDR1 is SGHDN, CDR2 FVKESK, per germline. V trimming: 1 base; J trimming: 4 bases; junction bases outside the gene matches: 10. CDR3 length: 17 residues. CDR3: CASSQGGTGSWVTEAFF. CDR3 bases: TGTGCCAGCAGCCAAGGGGGGACAGGGAGTTGGGTCACTGAAGCTTTCTTT.

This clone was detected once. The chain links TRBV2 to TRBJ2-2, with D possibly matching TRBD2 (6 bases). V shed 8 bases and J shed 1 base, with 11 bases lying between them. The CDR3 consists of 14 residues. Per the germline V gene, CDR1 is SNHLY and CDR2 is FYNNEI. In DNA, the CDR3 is TGTGCCAGCCTCCGGGAGATGAACACCGGGGAGCTGTTTTTT. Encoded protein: CASLREMNTGELFF.

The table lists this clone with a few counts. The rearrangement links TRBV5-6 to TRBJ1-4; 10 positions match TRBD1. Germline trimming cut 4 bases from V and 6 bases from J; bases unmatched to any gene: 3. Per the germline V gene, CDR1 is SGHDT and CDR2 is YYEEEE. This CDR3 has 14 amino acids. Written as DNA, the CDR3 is TGTGCCAGCAGCCGGGACAGGGGCTATGAAAAACTGTTTTTT. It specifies CASSRDRGYEKLFF. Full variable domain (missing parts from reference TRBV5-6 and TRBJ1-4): DAGVTQSPTHLIKTRGQQVTLRCSPKSGHDTVSWYQQALGQGPQFIFQYYEEEERQRGNFPDRFSGHQFPNYSSELNVNALLLGDSALYLCASSRDRGYEKLFFGSGTQLSVL.

The CDR3 sequence is CASSLGTRDEKLFF. The CDR3 DNA follows: TGTGCCAGCAGCTTAGGGACGAGGGATGAAAAACTGTTTTTT. The chain carries TRBV11-2 and TRBJ1-4; D gene ambiguous. Germline V gene sequence: CDR1 SGHAT, CDR2 FQNNGV. This CDR3 region has 14 residues. Trimming pared 1 base from V and 6 bases from J, leaving 9 bases between. The variable domain in full, completed from reference TRBV11-2 and TRBJ1-4, reads EAGVAQSPRYKIIEKRQSVAFWCNPISGHATLYWYQQILGQGPKLLIQFQNNGVVDDSQLPKDRFSAERLKGVDSTLKIQPAKLEDSAVYLCASSLGTRDEKLFFGSGTQLSVL.

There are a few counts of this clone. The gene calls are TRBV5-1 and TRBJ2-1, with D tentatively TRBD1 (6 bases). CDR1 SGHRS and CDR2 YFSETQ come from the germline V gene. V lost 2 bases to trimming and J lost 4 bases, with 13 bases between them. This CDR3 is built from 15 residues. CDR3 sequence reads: CASSLQGGEYNEQFF. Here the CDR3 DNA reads TGCGCCAGCAGCTTACAGGGTGGGGAGTACAATGAGCAGTTCTTC.

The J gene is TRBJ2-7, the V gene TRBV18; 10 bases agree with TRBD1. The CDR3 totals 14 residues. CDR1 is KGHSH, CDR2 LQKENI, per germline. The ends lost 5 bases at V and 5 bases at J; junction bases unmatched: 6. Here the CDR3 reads CASSSGTGVNEQYF. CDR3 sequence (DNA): TGTGCCAGCTCATCCGGGACAGGGGTCAACGAGCAGTACTTC.

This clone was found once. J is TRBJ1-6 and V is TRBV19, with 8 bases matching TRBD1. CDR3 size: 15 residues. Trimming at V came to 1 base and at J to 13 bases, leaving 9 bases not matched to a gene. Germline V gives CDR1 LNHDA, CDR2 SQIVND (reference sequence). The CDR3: CASSIGPGGNFPLHF. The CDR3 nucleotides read TGTGCCAGTAGTATAGGTCCAGGGGGCAACTTTCCCCTCCACTTT.

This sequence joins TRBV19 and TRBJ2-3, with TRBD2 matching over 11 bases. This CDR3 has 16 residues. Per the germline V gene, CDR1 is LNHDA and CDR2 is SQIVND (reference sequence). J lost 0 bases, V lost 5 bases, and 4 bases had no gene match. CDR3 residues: CASSWTSGLSTDTQYF. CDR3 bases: TGTGCCAGTAGTTGGACTAGCGGGCTGAGCACAGATACGCAGTATTTT.

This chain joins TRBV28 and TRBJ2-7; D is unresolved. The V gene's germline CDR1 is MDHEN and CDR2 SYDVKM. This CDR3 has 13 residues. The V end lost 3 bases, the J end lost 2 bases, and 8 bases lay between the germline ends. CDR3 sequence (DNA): TGTGCCAGCAGTTTCCAGGCAACCTACGAGCAGTACTTC. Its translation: CASSFQATYEQYF.

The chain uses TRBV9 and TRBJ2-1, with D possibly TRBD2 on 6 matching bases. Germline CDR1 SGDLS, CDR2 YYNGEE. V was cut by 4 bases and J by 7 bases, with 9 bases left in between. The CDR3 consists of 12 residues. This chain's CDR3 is CASSYRGNEQFF. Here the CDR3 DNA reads TGTGCCAGCAGCTATCGGGGGAATGAGCAGTTCTTC.

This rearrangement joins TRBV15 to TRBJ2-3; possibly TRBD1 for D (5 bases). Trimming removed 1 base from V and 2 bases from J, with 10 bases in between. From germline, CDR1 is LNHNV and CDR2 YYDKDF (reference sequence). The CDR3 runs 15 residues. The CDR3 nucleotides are TGTGCCACCAGCAGAGGAACAGGACCCACAGATACGCAGTATTTT. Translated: CATSRGTGPTDTQYF.

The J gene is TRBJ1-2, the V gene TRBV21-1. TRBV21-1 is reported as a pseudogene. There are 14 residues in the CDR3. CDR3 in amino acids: CASSKVRRNYGYTF. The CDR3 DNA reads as TGTGCCAGCAGCAAAGTACGGAGGAACTATGGCTACACCTTC.

CDR3 nucleotide sequence: TGTGCCAGCAGCATACAGGGATGGGAGAAGACCGGGGAGCTGTTTTTT. The encoded protein is CASSIQGWEKTGELFF. The chain uses TRBV5-4 and TRBJ2-2; possible D gene TRBD1, 6 bases. Deletions cut 4 bases from V and 5 bases from J, with 18 bases between. Germline loops: CDR1 SGHNT, CDR2 YYREEE (reference sequence). This CDR3 spans 16 amino acids.

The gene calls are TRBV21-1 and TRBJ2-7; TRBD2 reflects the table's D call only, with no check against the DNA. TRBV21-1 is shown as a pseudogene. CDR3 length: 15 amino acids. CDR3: CASSKGTNYSYEQYF. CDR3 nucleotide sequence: TGTGCCAGCAGCAAAGGAACAAACTACTCCTACGAGCAGTACTTC.

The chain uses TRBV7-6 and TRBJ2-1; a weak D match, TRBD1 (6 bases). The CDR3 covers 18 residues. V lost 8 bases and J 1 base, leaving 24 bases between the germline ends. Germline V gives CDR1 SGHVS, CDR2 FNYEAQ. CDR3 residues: CASVRGQTLGGSYNEQFF. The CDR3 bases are TGTGCCAGCGTTAGAGGACAGACGTTAGGGGGATCCTACAATGAGCAGTTCTTC. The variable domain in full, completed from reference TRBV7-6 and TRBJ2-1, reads GAGVSQSPRYKVTKRGQDVALRCDPISGHVSLYWYRQALGQGPEFLTYFNYEAQQDKSGLPNDRFSAERPEGSISTLTIQRTEQRDSAMYRCASVRGQTLGGSYNEQFFGPGTRLTVL.

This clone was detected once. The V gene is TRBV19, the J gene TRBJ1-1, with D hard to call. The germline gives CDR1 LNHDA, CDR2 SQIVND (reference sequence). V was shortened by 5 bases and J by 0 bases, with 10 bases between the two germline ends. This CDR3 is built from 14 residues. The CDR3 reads CASSVERMNTEAFF. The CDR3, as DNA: TGTGCCAGTAGTGTCGAGAGGATGAACACTGAAGCTTTCTTT.

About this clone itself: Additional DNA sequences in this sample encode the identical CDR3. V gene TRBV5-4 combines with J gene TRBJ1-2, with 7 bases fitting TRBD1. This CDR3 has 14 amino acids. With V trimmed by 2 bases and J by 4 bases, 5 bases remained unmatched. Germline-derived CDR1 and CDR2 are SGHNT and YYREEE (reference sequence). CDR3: CASSFPGTVYGYTF. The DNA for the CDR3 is TGTGCCAGCAGCTTTCCTGGGACAGTCTATGGCTACACCTTC.

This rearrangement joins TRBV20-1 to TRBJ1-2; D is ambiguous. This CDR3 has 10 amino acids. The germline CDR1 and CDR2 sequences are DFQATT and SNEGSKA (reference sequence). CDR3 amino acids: CRAFSVGYTF. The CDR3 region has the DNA TGCAGGGCCTTCAGTGTTGGCTACACCTTC.

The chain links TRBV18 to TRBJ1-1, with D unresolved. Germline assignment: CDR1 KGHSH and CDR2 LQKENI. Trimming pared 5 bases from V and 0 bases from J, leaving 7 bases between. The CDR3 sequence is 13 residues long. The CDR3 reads CASSEGMNTEAFF. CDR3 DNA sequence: TGTGCCAGCTCAGAGGGCATGAACACTGAAGCTTTCTTT. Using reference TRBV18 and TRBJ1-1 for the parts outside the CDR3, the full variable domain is NAGVMQNPRHLVRRRGQEARLRCSPMKGHSHVYWYRQLPEEGLKFMVYLQKENIIDESGMPKERFSAEFPKEGPSILRIQQVVRGDSAAYFCASSEGMNTEAFFGQGTRLTVV.

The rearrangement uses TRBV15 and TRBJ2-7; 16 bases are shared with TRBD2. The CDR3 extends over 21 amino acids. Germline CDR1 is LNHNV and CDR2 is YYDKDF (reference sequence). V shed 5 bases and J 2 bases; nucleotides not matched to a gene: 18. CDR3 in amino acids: CATSGDTTGTSGGEVPYEQYF. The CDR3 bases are TGTGCCACCAGCGGCGATACGACCGGGACTAGCGGGGGGGAGGTCCCCTACGAGCAGTACTTC.

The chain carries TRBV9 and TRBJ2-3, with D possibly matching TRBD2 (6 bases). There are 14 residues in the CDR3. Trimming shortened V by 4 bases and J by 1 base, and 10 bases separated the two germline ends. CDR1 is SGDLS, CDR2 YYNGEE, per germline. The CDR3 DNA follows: TGTGCCAGCAGCTTAGCGGCGGGCACAGATACGCAGTATTTT. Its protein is CASSLAAGTDTQYF.

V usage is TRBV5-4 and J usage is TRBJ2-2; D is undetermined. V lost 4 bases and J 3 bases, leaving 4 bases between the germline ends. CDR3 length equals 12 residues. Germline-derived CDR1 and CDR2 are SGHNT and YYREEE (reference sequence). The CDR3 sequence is CASSPHTGELFF. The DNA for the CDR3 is TGTGCCAGCAGCCCTCACACCGGGGAGCTGTTTTTT. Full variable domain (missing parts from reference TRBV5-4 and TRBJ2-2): ETGVTQSPTHLIKTRGQQVTLRCSSQSGHNTVSWYQQALGQGPQFIFQYYREEENGRGNFPPRFSGLQFPNYSSELNVNALELDDSALYLCASSPHTGELFFGEGSRLTVL.

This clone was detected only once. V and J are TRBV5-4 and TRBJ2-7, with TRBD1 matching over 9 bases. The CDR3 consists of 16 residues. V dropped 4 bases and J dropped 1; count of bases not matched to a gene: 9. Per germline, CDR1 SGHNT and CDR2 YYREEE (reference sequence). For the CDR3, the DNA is TGTGCCAGCAGCCTCGCTTCCGGGACAGGGTCCTACGAGCAGTACTTC. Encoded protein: CASSLASGTGSYEQYF.

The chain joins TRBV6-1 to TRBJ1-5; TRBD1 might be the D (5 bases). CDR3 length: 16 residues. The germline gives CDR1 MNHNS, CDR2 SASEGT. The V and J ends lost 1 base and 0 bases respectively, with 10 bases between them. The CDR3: CASSEGGRYSNQPQHF. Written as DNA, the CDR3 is TGTGCCAGCAGTGAAGGGGGCAGATATAGCAATCAGCCCCAGCATTTT.

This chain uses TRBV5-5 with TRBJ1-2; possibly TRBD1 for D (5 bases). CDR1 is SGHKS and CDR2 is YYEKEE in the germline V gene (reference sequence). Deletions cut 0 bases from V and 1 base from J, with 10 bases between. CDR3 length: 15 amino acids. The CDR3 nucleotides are TGTGCCAGCAGCTTGGAAGGGGCGATTAACTATGGCTACACCTTC. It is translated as CASSLEGAINYGYTF.

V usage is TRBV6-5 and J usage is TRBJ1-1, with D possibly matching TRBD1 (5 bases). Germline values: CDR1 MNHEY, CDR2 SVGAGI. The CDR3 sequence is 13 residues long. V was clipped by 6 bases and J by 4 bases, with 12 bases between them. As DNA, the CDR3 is TGTGCCAGCAGGTCTACGGGGGTCACTGAAGCTTTCTTT. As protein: CASRSTGVTEAFF.

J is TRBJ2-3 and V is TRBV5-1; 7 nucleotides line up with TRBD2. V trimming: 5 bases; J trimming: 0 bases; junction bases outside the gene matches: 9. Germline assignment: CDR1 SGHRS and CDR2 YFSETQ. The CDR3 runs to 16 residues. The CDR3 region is CASRLVGGDSTDTQYF. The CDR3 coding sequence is TGCGCCAGCAGGCTGGTGGGAGGGGATAGCACAGATACGCAGTATTTT.